This T cell receptor (beta chain) appears in the sequencing data of a study of T cell responses to AZD1222 COVID-19 vaccine. This clone occurred a few times. Its antigen is still unknown. Using immunoSEQ multiplex PCR, the repertoire was profiled, and TCRdb retains in-frame clones only, with some absent. The sample has about 150,000 clones, about 88% seen once. The study, taken as a whole, reports: White British donors predominated, females outnumbered males, and clonal diversity was possibly underestimated.

V lost 3 bases and J lost 2; bases outside the gene matches: 5. This CDR3 comprises 14 residues. Per the germline V gene, CDR1 is SQVTM and CDR2 is ANQGSEA. This material consisted of peripheral blood, taken after recovery from COVID-19. The source of this sequence is an adult who had recovered from COVID-19. This chain links TRBV29-1 with TRBJ2-7; 9 nucleotides agree with TRBD2. The CDR3 DNA sequence: TGCAGCGTTGAGGCTAGCGGGGTCCCCTACGAGCAGTACTTC. The encoded protein is CSVEASGVPYEQYF.